A selection of T cell receptor beta chains follows, all from one sample in a study of T cell repertoires in cytomegalovirus infection. TCRdb used MiXCR to reprocess the reads, holding one entry per CDR3 protein. The sample lists 110,000 to 150,000 distinct CDR3 sequences; 5.5% to 8% were seen once. Sequencing used PBMCs. The source is a human donor in good health (CMV status not recorded). Some clones in this sample may be carry-over from other donors' samples. Each CDR3 is given with its conserved first and last residue. The D gene is left open where the match is weak. Part of the rows lack a size; the others show once, few, many or a class for expanded clones.

D gene: -
J gene: TRBJ2-5
V gene: TRBV6-2/TRBV6-3
clone size: many
CDR3 DNA: TGTGCCAGCAGTTACGGGCGGGGAGGGACCCAGTACTTC
CDR3 protein: CASSYGRGGTQYF

D gene: TRBD2
J gene: TRBJ2-1
V gene: TRBV19
clone size: many
CDR3 DNA: TGTGCCAGTAGTATCGGGCGGGGGAGTTCCTACAATGAGCAGTTCTTC
CDR3 protein: CASSIGRGSSYNEQFF

D gene: TRBD2
J gene: TRBJ2-1
V gene: TRBV6-1
clone size: -
CDR3 DNA: TGTGCCACCCGGACTAGCGGGGATTTAGGGTACAATGAGCAGTTCTTC
CDR3 protein: CATRTSGDLGYNEQFF

D gene: TRBD2
J gene: TRBJ2-3
V gene: TRBV19
clone size: many
CDR3 DNA: TGTGCCAGTTCGCAATGGGGTAGCGGGGGATCGGATACGCAGTATTTT
CDR3 protein: CASSQWGSGGSDTQYF

D gene: -
J gene: TRBJ1-3
V gene: TRBV23-1
clone size: many
CDR3 DNA: TGCGCCAGCAGTCAAAATAGGGCCTGGGAAAACACCATATATTTT
CDR3 protein: CASSQNRAWENTIYF

D gene: TRBD2
J gene: TRBJ2-1
V gene: TRBV14
clone size: few
CDR3 DNA: TGTGCCAGCAGCCAAGATTTTAGCGGGGGCGTAAGATACAATGAGCAGTTCTTC
CDR3 protein: CASSQDFSGGVRYNEQFF

D gene: -
J gene: TRBJ2-4
V gene: TRBV5-1
clone size: -
CDR3 DNA: TGCGCCAGCAGCTCCAGGGACCTAGCCAAAAACATTCAGTACTTC
CDR3 protein: CASSSRDLAKNIQYF

D gene: TRBD1
J gene: TRBJ1-3
V gene: TRBV20-1
clone size: many
CDR3 DNA: TGCAGTGCTGGGACAGGGGCTGGAAACACCATATATTTT
CDR3 protein: CSAGTGAGNTIYF

D gene: TRBD1
J gene: TRBJ2-5
V gene: TRBV28
clone size: few
CDR3 DNA: TGTGCCAGCAGTTTTGGAGCTCCGGGACAGGGGATGAGGGGGTACTTC
CDR3 protein: CASSFGAPGQGMRGYF

D gene: -
J gene: TRBJ1-5
V gene: TRBV25-1
clone size: -
CDR3 DNA: TGTGCCAGCAGTGATGAGCGGGTCCCGGGGCAGCCCCAGCATTTT
CDR3 protein: CASSDERVPGQPQHF

D gene: -
J gene: TRBJ1-1
V gene: TRBV9
clone size: -
CDR3 DNA: TGTGCCAGCAGCGTAGGACACAGGGAAAATACTGAAGCTTTCTTT
CDR3 protein: CASSVGHRENTEAFF

D gene: TRBD1
J gene: TRBJ2-4
V gene: TRBV5-6
clone size: -
CDR3 DNA: TGTGCCAGCAGCCGAACAGGGGGAGAGATTCAGTACTTC
CDR3 protein: CASSRTGGEIQYF

D gene: -
J gene: TRBJ2-3
V gene: TRBV27
clone size: many
CDR3 DNA: TGTGCCAGCAGTTTCAACACAGATACGCAGTATTTT
CDR3 protein: CASSFNTDTQYF

D gene: -
J gene: TRBJ2-5
V gene: TRBV7-8
clone size: many
CDR3 DNA: TGTGCCAGCAGCTTAGAGGCGATCCAAGAGACCCAGTACTTC
CDR3 protein: CASSLEAIQETQYF

D gene: -
J gene: TRBJ1-2
V gene: TRBV7-9
clone size: many
CDR3 DNA: TGTGCCAGCAGCTTAGCGGCAGGCAATGGCTACACCTTC
CDR3 protein: CASSLAAGNGYTF

D gene: TRBD2
J gene: TRBJ2-2
V gene: TRBV20-1
clone size: -
CDR3 DNA: TGCAGTGCTCCACGCCCGGGACTAGCGAATACCGGGGAGCTGTTTTTT
CDR3 protein: CSAPRPGLANTGELFF

D gene: -
J gene: TRBJ1-4
V gene: TRBV20-1
clone size: many
CDR3 DNA: TGCAGTGCTGACTTTCCGACAGCAACTAATGAAAAACTGTTTTTT
CDR3 protein: CSADFPTATNEKLFF

D gene: -
J gene: TRBJ1-1
V gene: TRBV28
clone size: many
CDR3 DNA: TGTGCCAGCTACTCAGGTGACTTGAACACTGAAGCTTTCTTT
CDR3 protein: CASYSGDLNTEAFF

D gene: TRBD1
J gene: TRBJ1-1
V gene: TRBV7-2
clone size: many
CDR3 DNA: TGTGCCAGCAGCTTAGGCGGGACAGGGATCGCTGAAGCTTTCTTT
CDR3 protein: CASSLGGTGIAEAFF

D gene: TRBD1
J gene: TRBJ1-1
V gene: TRBV6-2/TRBV6-3
clone size: -
CDR3 DNA: TGTGCCAGCAGTTACGGGGGAGGGGGCAGCACTGAAGCTTTCTTT
CDR3 protein: CASSYGGGGSTEAFF

D gene: TRBD2
J gene: TRBJ2-3
V gene: TRBV11-1
clone size: many
CDR3 DNA: TGTGCCAGCAGCTTACCCTCGGGGGGAGGAGGCACAGATACGCAGTATTTT
CDR3 protein: CASSLPSGGGGTDTQYF

D gene: -
J gene: TRBJ2-2
V gene: TRBV19
clone size: -
CDR3 DNA: TGTGCCAGTAGTGGGGGACGGAACACCGGGGAGCTGTTTTTT
CDR3 protein: CASSGGRNTGELFF

D gene: -
J gene: TRBJ1-1
V gene: TRBV27
clone size: many
CDR3 DNA: TGTGCCAGCAGCTTATCTAGGAACACTGAAGCTTTCTTT
CDR3 protein: CASSLSRNTEAFF

D gene: -
J gene: TRBJ1-6
V gene: TRBV6-1
clone size: many
CDR3 DNA: TGTGCCAGCAGTCGGACAAGCGCCGATTCACCCCTCCACTTT
CDR3 protein: CASSRTSADSPLHF

D gene: -
J gene: TRBJ1-2
V gene: TRBV20-1
clone size: many
CDR3 DNA: TGCAGTGCTAGTCTCCAGATTCAGCGGGACTATGGCTACACCTTC
CDR3 protein: CSASLQIQRDYGYTF

D gene: -
J gene: TRBJ1-1
V gene: TRBV7-9
clone size: -
CDR3 DNA: TGTGCCAGCCCGGGAGGGATTCTAAATGAACACACTGAAGCTTTCTTT
CDR3 protein: CASPGGILNEHTEAFF

D gene: -
J gene: TRBJ1-1
V gene: TRBV7-2
clone size: many
CDR3 DNA: TGTGCCAGCAGCCCCGGGGTTGGGAATGAAGCTTTCTTT
CDR3 protein: CASSPGVGNEAFF

D gene: TRBD1
J gene: TRBJ1-2
V gene: TRBV20-1
clone size: few
CDR3 DNA: TGCAGTGCTAGCCCCGGGACAGGCACCTATGGCTACACCTTC
CDR3 protein: CSASPGTGTYGYTF

D gene: TRBD1
J gene: TRBJ2-5
V gene: TRBV7-9
clone size: -
CDR3 DNA: TGTGCCAGCAGCTTATTCGGGACAGGGGGAGAGACCCAGTACTTC
CDR3 protein: CASSLFGTGGETQYF

D gene: -
J gene: TRBJ1-1
V gene: TRBV29-1
clone size: -
CDR3 DNA: TGCAGCGCGGACAGACTTATGAACACTGAAGCTTTCTTT
CDR3 protein: CSADRLMNTEAFF

D gene: -
J gene: TRBJ2-7
V gene: TRBV7-8
clone size: many
CDR3 DNA: TGTGCCAGCAGCTTCTCAGGGGTACCATCCTACGAGCAGTACTTC
CDR3 protein: CASSFSGVPSYEQYF

D gene: TRBD2
J gene: TRBJ2-5
V gene: TRBV7-6
clone size: many
CDR3 DNA: TGTGCCAGCAGCTTAGGCACTAGCGGGGGGTACCAAGAGACCCAGTACTTC
CDR3 protein: CASSLGTSGGYQETQYF

D gene: TRBD2
J gene: TRBJ2-1
V gene: TRBV20-1
clone size: few
CDR3 DNA: TGCAGTGCATACACTAGCGGGAATTGGTACAATGAGCAGTTCTTC
CDR3 protein: CSAYTSGNWYNEQFF

D gene: -
J gene: TRBJ1-2
V gene: TRBV6-6
clone size: many
CDR3 DNA: TGTGCCAGCAGTTACCCACAGCTCTATGGCTACACCTTC
CDR3 protein: CASSYPQLYGYTF

D gene: TRBD1
J gene: TRBJ2-5
V gene: TRBV11-2
clone size: many
CDR3 DNA: TGTGCCAGCAGCTTAGTAGGGACAGGGACCGGAGAGACCCAGTACTTC
CDR3 protein: CASSLVGTGTGETQYF

D gene: TRBD2
J gene: TRBJ2-5
V gene: TRBV7-8
clone size: many
CDR3 DNA: TGTGCCAGCAGCTTCCAACTAGCGGGCCGAGAGACCCAGTACTTC
CDR3 protein: CASSFQLAGRETQYF

D gene: TRBD2
J gene: TRBJ2-5
V gene: TRBV6-2/TRBV6-3
clone size: -
CDR3 DNA: TGTGCCAGCAGAGGACTAGCGGGGATAAAGACCCAGTACTTC
CDR3 protein: CASRGLAGIKTQYF

D gene: TRBD2
J gene: TRBJ2-1
V gene: TRBV28
clone size: many
CDR3 DNA: TGTGCCAGCAGTCCCATAGCGGGGGGCCTAAACAATGAGCAGTTCTTC
CDR3 protein: CASSPIAGGLNNEQFF

D gene: -
J gene: TRBJ2-1
V gene: TRBV2
clone size: few
CDR3 DNA: TGTGCCAGCAGGGGACTTGCCTACAATGAGCAGTTCTTC
CDR3 protein: CASRGLAYNEQFF

D gene: -
J gene: TRBJ2-7
V gene: TRBV19
clone size: -
CDR3 DNA: TGTGCCAGTAGTGACCGAACCAGGACCTACGAGCAGTACTTC
CDR3 protein: CASSDRTRTYEQYF

D gene: TRBD2
J gene: TRBJ2-1
V gene: TRBV7-8
clone size: many
CDR3 DNA: TGTGCCAGCAGCCTTTTAGCGGGGGGCCCCCCTGGGGATGAGCAGTTCTTC
CDR3 protein: CASSLLAGGPPGDEQFF

D gene: TRBD2
J gene: TRBJ2-1
V gene: TRBV20-1
clone size: many
CDR3 DNA: TGCAGTGCTTACACGGTAGCGGGGGGTACCTACAATGAGCAGTTCTTC
CDR3 protein: CSAYTVAGGTYNEQFF

D gene: TRBD1
J gene: TRBJ2-2
V gene: TRBV5-4
clone size: many
CDR3 DNA: TGTGCCAGCAGCATACGGACAGGGGGCACCGGGGAGCTGTTTTTT
CDR3 protein: CASSIRTGGTGELFF

D gene: TRBD1
J gene: TRBJ1-5
V gene: TRBV20-1
clone size: few
CDR3 DNA: TGCAGTGCTAGAGGACAGGGCTCAGGGCAGCCCCAGCATTTT
CDR3 protein: CSARGQGSGQPQHF

D gene: -
J gene: TRBJ1-2
V gene: TRBV19
clone size: many
CDR3 DNA: TGTGCCAGCGCAGGGGAGGTCTATGGCTACACCTTC
CDR3 protein: CASAGEVYGYTF

D gene: -
J gene: TRBJ2-1
V gene: TRBV6-1
clone size: -
CDR3 DNA: TGTGCCAGCAGTGAAGAAGACGTCCGTCGCGATGAGCAGTTCTTC
CDR3 protein: CASSEEDVRRDEQFF

D gene: -
J gene: TRBJ2-1
V gene: TRBV27
clone size: many
CDR3 DNA: TGTGCCAGCAGTGCCCGGAGACGGGGGAATGAGCAGTTCTTC
CDR3 protein: CASSARRRGNEQFF

D gene: -
J gene: TRBJ2-1
V gene: TRBV6-2/TRBV6-3
clone size: many
CDR3 DNA: TGTGCCAGCAGCATTACCTTTAACAATGAGCAGTTCTTC
CDR3 protein: CASSITFNNEQFF

D gene: -
J gene: TRBJ2-3
V gene: TRBV2
clone size: -
CDR3 DNA: TGTGCCAGCAGTGAAGGGCGGCCAAGCACAGATACGCAGTATTTT
CDR3 protein: CASSEGRPSTDTQYF

D gene: -
J gene: TRBJ2-1
V gene: TRBV20-1
clone size: -
CDR3 DNA: TGCAGTGCTGTTAGCGGAATTTACAATGAGCAGTTCTTC
CDR3 protein: CSAVSGIYNEQFF

D gene: -
J gene: TRBJ2-3
V gene: TRBV27
clone size: many
CDR3 DNA: TGTGCCAGCAGCCCAAGACTGTCAGATACGCAGTATTTT
CDR3 protein: CASSPRLSDTQYF

D gene: -
J gene: TRBJ2-1
V gene: TRBV7-9
clone size: few
CDR3 DNA: TGTGCCAGCAGCTTAAACGCGAATGAGCAGTTCTTC
CDR3 protein: CASSLNANEQFF

D gene: -
J gene: TRBJ1-2
V gene: TRBV6-1
clone size: many
CDR3 DNA: TGTGCCAGCAGTGAAAGGAGAGATACTAACTATGGCTACACCTTC
CDR3 protein: CASSERRDTNYGYTF